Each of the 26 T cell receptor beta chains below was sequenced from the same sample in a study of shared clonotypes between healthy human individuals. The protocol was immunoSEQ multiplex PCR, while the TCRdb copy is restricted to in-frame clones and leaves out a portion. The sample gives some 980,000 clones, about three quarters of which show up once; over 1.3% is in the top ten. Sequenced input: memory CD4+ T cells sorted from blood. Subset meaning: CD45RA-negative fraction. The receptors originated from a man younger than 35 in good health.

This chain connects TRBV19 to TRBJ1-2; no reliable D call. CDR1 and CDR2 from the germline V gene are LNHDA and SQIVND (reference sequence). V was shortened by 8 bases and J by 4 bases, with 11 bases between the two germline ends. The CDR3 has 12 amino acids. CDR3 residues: CASQGLSYGYTF. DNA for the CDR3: TGTGCCAGTCAAGGGCTGTCCTATGGCTACACCTTC.

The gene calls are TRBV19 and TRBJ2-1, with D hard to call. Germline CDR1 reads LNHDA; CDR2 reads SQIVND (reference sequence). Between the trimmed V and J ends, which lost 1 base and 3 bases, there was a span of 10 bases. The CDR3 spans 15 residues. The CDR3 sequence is CASSIGGWDYNEQFF. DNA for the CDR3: TGTGCCAGTAGTATAGGCGGCTGGGACTACAATGAGCAGTTCTTC.

The DNA for the CDR3 is TGTGCCAGCAGCTTAGTAGCGGTAACCAACGGTGAGCAGTTCTTC. The encoded protein is CASSLVAVTNGEQFF. The chain is built from TRBV11-2 and TRBJ2-1, with a possible D match to TRBD2 (6 bases). CDR1 is SGHAT and CDR2 is FQNNGV in the germline V gene. Between the trimmed V and J ends, which lost 1 base and 9 bases, there was a span of 16 bases. CDR3 length: 15 amino acids.

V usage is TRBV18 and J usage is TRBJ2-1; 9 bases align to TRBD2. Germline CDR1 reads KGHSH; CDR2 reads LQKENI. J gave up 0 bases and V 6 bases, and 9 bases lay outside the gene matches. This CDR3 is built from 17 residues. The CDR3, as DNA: TGTGCCAGCTCCCTAGCTAGCGGGACTTTCTCCTACAATGAGCAGTTCTTC. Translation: CASSLASGTFSYNEQFF.

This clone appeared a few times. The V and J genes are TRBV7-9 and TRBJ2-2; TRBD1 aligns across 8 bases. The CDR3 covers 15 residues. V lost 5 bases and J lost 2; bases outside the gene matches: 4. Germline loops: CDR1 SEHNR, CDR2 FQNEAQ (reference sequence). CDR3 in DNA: TGTGCCAGCAGCCGCGGACAGGGAAACACCGGGGAGCTGTTTTTT. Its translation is CASSRGQGNTGELFF.

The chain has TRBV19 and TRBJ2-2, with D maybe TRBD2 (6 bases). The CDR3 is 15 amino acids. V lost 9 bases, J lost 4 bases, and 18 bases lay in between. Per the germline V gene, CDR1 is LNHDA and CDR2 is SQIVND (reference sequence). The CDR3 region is CASLRATGVTGELFF. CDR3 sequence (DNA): TGTGCCAGCCTAAGGGCGACGGGGGTCACCGGGGAGCTGTTTTTT.

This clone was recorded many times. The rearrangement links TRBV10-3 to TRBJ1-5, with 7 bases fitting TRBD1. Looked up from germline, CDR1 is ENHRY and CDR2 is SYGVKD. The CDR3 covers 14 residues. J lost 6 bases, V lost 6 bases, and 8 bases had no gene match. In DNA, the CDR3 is TGTGCCATCAGGGGGTCACAGGGGAGTCAGCCCCAGCATTTT. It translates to CAIRGSQGSQPQHF.

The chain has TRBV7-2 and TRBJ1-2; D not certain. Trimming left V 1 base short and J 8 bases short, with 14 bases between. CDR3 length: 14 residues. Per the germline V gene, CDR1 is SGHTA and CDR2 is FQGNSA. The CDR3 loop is CASSLGGNPAGYTF. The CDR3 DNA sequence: TGTGCCAGCAGCTTAGGTGGTAACCCTGCGGGCTACACCTTC.

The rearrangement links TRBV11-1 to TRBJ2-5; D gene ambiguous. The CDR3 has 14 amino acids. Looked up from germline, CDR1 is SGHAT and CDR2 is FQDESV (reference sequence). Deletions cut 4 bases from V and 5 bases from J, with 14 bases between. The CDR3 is CASSSGRPGETQYF. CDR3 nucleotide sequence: TGTGCCAGCAGCTCCGGACGGCCCGGGGAGACCCAGTACTTC.

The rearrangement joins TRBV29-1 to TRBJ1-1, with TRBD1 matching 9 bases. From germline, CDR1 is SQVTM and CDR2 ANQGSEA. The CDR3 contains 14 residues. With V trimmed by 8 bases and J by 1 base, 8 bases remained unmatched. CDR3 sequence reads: CSSLTGGQNTEAFF. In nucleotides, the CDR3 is TGCAGCTCGTTGACAGGGGGTCAGAACACTGAAGCTTTCTTT.

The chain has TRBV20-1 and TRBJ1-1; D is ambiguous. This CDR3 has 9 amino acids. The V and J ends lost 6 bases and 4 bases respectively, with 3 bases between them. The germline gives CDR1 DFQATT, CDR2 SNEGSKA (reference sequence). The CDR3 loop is CSASTEAFF. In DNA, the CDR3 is TGCAGTGCCTCCACTGAAGCTTTCTTT.

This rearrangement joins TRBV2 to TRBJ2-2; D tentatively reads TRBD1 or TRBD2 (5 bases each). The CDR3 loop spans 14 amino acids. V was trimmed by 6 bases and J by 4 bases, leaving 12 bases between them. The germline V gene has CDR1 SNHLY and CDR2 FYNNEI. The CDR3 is CASSGATGTGELFF. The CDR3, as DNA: TGTGCCAGCAGCGGGGCCACGGGCACCGGGGAGCTGTTTTTT.

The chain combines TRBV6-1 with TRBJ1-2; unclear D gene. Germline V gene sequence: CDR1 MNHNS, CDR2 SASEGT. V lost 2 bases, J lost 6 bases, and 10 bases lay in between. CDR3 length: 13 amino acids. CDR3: CASSEWITDGYTF. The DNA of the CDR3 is TGTGCCAGCAGTGAATGGATCACCGATGGCTACACCTTC.

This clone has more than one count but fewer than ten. The CDR3 nucleotides are TGCGCCAGCAGCCAAGTCAGAACAGGGGACATGAACACTGAAGCTTTCTTT. As protein: CASSQVRTGDMNTEAFF. The chain has TRBV4-3 and TRBJ1-1; TRBD1 aligns across 7 bases. The CDR3 extends over 17 amino acids. The V and J ends lost 1 base and 0 bases, in that order; junction bases with no gene match: 8. CDR1 and CDR2 from the germline V gene are LGHNA and YSLEER.

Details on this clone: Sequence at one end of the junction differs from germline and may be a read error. CDR3 sequence (DNA): TGTGCCAGCAGTTACGACCGGGACTACCGCCACAAGGAGCAGTTCTTC. Residues: CASSYDRDYRHKEQFF. This chain links TRBV28 with TRBJ2-1; 7 bases match TRBD2. The V gene's germline CDR1 is MDHEN and CDR2 SYDVKM. The CDR3 spans 16 residues.

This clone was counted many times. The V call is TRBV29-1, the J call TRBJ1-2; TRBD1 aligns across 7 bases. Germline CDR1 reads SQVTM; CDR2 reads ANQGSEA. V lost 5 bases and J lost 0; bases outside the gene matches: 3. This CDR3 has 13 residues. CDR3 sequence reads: CSVRDSTNYGYTF. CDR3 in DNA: TGCAGCGTTAGGGACAGCACTAACTATGGCTACACCTTC.

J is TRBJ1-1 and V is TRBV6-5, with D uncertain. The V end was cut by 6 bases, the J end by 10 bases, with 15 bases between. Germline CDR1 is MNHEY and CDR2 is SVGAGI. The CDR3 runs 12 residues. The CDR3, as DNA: TGTGCCAGCAGAAAAGACCACGTAGGAGCTTTCTTT. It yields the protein CASRKDHVGAFF.

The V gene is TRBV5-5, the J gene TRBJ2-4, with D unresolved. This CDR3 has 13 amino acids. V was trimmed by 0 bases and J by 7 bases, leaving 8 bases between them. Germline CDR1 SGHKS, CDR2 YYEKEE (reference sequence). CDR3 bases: TGTGCCAGCAGCTTGGTCAGCATCAACATTCAGTACTTC. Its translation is CASSLVSINIQYF.

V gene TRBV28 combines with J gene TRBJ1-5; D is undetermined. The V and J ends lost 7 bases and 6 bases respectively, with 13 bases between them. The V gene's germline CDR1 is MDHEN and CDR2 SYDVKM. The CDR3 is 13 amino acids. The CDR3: CASTLEGGQPQHF. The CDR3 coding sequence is TGTGCCAGCACCCTGGAGGGCGGTCAGCCCCAGCATTTT.

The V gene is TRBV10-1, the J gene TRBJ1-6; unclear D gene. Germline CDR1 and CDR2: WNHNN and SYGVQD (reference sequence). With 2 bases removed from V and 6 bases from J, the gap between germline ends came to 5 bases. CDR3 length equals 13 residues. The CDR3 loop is CASSEGSNSPLHF. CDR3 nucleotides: TGCGCCAGCAGTGAGGGGAGTAATTCACCCCTCCACTTT.

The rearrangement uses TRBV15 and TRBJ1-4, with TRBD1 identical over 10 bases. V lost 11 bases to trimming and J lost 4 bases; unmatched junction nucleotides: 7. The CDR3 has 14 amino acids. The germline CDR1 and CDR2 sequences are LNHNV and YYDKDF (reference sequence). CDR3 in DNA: TGTGCCGCCCGACAGGGGGCGGATAATGAAAAACTGTTTTTT. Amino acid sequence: CAARQGADNEKLFF.

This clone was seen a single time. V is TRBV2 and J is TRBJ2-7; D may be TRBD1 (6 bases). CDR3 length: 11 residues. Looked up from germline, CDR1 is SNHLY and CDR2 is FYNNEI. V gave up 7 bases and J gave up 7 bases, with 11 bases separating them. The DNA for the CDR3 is TGTGCCAGCAAAAGGCAGGGGGAGCAGTACTTC. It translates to CASKRQGEQYF. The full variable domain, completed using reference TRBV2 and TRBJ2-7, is EPEVTQTPSHQVTQMGQEVILRCVPISNHLYFYWYRQILGQKVEFLVSFYNNEISEKSEIFDDQFSVERPDGSNFTLKIRSTKLEDSAMYFCASKRQGEQYFGPGTRLTVT.

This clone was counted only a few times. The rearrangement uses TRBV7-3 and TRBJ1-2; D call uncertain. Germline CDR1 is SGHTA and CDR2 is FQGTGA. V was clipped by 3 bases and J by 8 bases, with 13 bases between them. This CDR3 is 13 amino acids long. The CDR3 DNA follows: TGTGCCAGCAGCTTTAGATCAGGCATCGGCTACACCTTC. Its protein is CASSFRSGIGYTF.

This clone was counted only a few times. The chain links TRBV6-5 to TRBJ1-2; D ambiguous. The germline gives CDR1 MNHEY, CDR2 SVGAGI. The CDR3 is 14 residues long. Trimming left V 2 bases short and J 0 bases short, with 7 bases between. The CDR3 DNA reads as TGTGCCAGCAGTTACGCGGGGACTAACTATGGCTACACCTTC. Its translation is CASSYAGTNYGYTF.

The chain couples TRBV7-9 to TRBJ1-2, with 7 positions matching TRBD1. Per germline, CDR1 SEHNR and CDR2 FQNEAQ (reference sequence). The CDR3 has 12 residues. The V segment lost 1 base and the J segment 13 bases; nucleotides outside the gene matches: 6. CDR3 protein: CASSLDDRVITF. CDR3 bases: TGTGCCAGCAGCTTAGATGACAGGGTAATCACCTTC.

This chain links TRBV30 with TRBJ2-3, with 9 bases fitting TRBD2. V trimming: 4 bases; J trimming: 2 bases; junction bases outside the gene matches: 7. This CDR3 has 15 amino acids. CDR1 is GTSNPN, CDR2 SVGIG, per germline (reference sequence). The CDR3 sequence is CAWTSGDAITDTQYF. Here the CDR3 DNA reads TGTGCCTGGACTAGCGGGGACGCGATCACAGATACGCAGTATTTT.